Each of the 24 T cell receptor beta chains below was sequenced from the same sample in a study of blood T cells in healthy people across ages. Using a J-beta primer mix together with a sample-barcoded 5' primer, a second PCR was run for about 7 to 12 cycles. TCRdb reprocessed the 5' RACE reads via MiXCR and lists one record per CDR3 protein. The table lists roughly 790,000 distinct CDR3 sequences, around 40% of them singletons, with 20% to 25% in the top ten. Sequencing used blood. The receptors here all came from an older woman in good health.

This clonotype was detected only a few times. This sequence joins TRBV29-1 and TRBJ1-2; perhaps TRBD1 as D (5 bases). CDR1 is SQVTM, CDR2 ANQGSEA, per germline. The CDR3 spans 13 residues. V gave up 5 bases and J gave up 2 bases, with 12 bases separating them. CDR3 amino acids: CSVSRELNYGYTF. As DNA, the CDR3 is TGCAGCGTTTCCAGGGAGTTGAACTATGGCTACACCTTC. Together with reference TRBV29-1 and TRBJ1-2, the CDR3 gives the full variable domain: SAVISQKPSRDICQRGTSLTIQCQVDSQVTMMFWYRQQPGQSLTLIATANQGSEATYESGFVIDKFPISRPNLTFSTLTVSNMSPEDSSIYLCSVSRELNYGYTFGSGTRLTVV.

Remarks on this clonotype: A much larger clone is a single base away; this may be a read error. The chain is built from TRBV10-3 and TRBJ2-5; D remains ambiguous. Looked up from germline, CDR1 is ENHRY and CDR2 is SYGVKD. V lost 4 bases and J 11 bases, leaving 29 bases between the germline ends. The CDR3 is made up of 17 amino acids. CDR3 sequence: CAISVTGLINQYNEQYF. The CDR3 DNA reads TGTGCCATCAGTGTGACCGGGCTCATCAACCAATACAATGAGCAGTACTTC.

V and J are TRBV24-1 and TRBJ2-5; D ambiguous. Trimming removed 1 base from V and 11 bases from J, with 10 bases in between. Germline V gives CDR1 KGHDR, CDR2 SFDVKD. The CDR3 length is 12 residues. The CDR3 sequence is CATSDFDNEQYF. For the CDR3, the DNA is TGTGCCACCAGTGATTTTGACAATGAGCAGTACTTC.

This clonotype was found a few times. This sequence joins TRBV7-2 and TRBJ2-5; TRBD2 might be the D (6 bases). V was shortened by 0 bases and J by 10 bases, with 15 bases between the two germline ends. From germline, CDR1 is SGHTA and CDR2 FQGNSA. The CDR3 length is 14 residues. Written as DNA, the CDR3 is TGTGCCAGCAGCTTAGCGCCGGGGCGCGGGGACCAGTACTTC. Residues: CASSLAPGRGDQYF.

The chain has TRBV28 and TRBJ2-5; D remains unclear. V was clipped by 8 bases and J by 5 bases, with 15 bases between them. The germline V gene encodes CDR1 MDHEN and CDR2 SYDVKM. This CDR3 region has 13 residues. The CDR3 coding sequence is TGTGCCAGCGGCTTCAGTATGCGGGAGACCCAGTACTTC. Translating gives CASGFSMRETQYF.

The V and J genes are TRBV4-2 and TRBJ1-2; D might be TRBD1 (5 bases). Germline values: CDR1 LGHNA, CDR2 YNFKEQ. The V gene lost 4 bases and the J gene lost 8 bases, with 20 bases spanning the gap. CDR3 length equals 15 residues. The CDR3 region is CASSPSHGAQRGYTF. Written as DNA, the CDR3 is TGTGCCAGCAGCCCCTCTCACGGGGCCCAGCGGGGCTACACCTTC.

V usage is TRBV7-9 and J usage is TRBJ2-1; TRBD2 matches 8 bases. CDR3 length equals 12 residues. After removal of 5 bases from V and 8 bases from J, the junction contained 2 bases not matched to a gene. The V gene's germline CDR1 is SEHNR and CDR2 FQNEAQ (reference sequence). CDR3 region: CASSPGLDEQFF. The CDR3 bases are TGTGCCAGCAGCCCGGGACTAGATGAGCAGTTCTTC.

The chain combines TRBV28 with TRBJ2-4; 7 bases agree with TRBD2. V lost 8 bases and J lost 8; bases outside the gene matches: 6. CDR3 length: 12 amino acids. The germline CDR1 and CDR2 sequences are MDHEN and SYDVKM. CDR3 protein: CASGRGRDIQYF. Here the CDR3 DNA reads TGTGCCAGCGGGCGGGGGAGGGACATTCAGTACTTC.

The CDR3 coding sequence is TGCAGCGTTGAAGGAACTAGCGGGGGCTCCTACAATGAGCAGTTCTTC. Amino acid sequence: CSVEGTSGGSYNEQFF. The V and J genes are TRBV29-1 and TRBJ2-1; 11 bases fit TRBD2. Germline V gene lookup returns CDR1 SQVTM and CDR2 ANQGSEA. Germline trimming cut 1 base from V and 0 bases from J; bases unmatched to any gene: 2. CDR3 length: 16 residues.

The chain couples TRBV20-1 to TRBJ1-5; a possible D gene is TRBD1 (5 bases). CDR1 and CDR2 from the germline V gene are DFQATT and SNEGSKA (reference sequence). Trimming took off 1 base at V and 3 bases at J, with 13 bases between the two ends. This CDR3 is built from 15 residues. The CDR3 is CSARGAGKNNQPQHF. CDR3 coding DNA: TGCAGTGCTAGAGGAGCAGGGAAAAACAATCAGCCCCAGCATTTT.

There are a few counts of this clonotype. The V and J genes are TRBV7-2 and TRBJ2-2, with a possible D match to TRBD1 (5 bases). Trimming took 5 bases from V and 6 from J, leaving 10 bases between them. The germline V gene has CDR1 SGHTA and CDR2 FQGNSA. The length of the CDR3 is 13 residues. The CDR3 sequence is CASSVQGAGELFF. The CDR3 DNA is TGTGCCAGCAGCGTACAAGGGGCCGGGGAGCTGTTTTTT.

The chain combines TRBV27 with TRBJ2-1, with D unresolved. CDR1 and CDR2 from the germline V gene are MNHEY and SMNVEV (reference sequence). The CDR3 runs 15 residues. With 0 bases removed from V and 10 bases from J, the gap between germline ends came to 16 bases. CDR3 protein: CASSLSVNSAREQFF. The CDR3 nucleotides are TGTGCCAGCAGTTTATCGGTCAACTCCGCCCGAGAGCAGTTCTTC.

This clonotype has a count of ten or more. V is TRBV25-1 and J is TRBJ1-2, with D possibly matching TRBD1 (5 bases). The CDR3 is 13 amino acids. Germline V lookup: CDR1 MGHDK, CDR2 SYGVNS. V gave up 6 bases and J gave up 4 bases, with 12 bases separating them. CDR3 amino acids: CASRGGRGYGYTF. The CDR3 region has the DNA TGTGCCAGCAGGGGAGGGAGGGGCTATGGCTACACCTTC.

This clonotype has just a few counts. Here the CDR3 DNA reads TGTGCCATCAGTGATAGGGGGGGAGTTGATACGCAGTATTTT. Protein product: CAISDRGGVDTQYF. This chain links TRBV10-3 with TRBJ2-3, with D perhaps TRBD2 (7 bases). Germline assignment: CDR1 ENHRY and CDR2 SYGVKD. This CDR3 has 14 residues. The germline V and J ends were trimmed by 3 bases and 6 bases, with 13 bases remaining between them.

This clonotype came up a few times. The chain is built from TRBV6-5 and TRBJ2-6, with D possibly matching TRBD1 (6 bases). The CDR3 is 21 amino acids. Germline CDR1 is MNHEY and CDR2 is SVGAGI. V was trimmed by 4 bases and J by 0 bases, leaving 25 bases between them. The CDR3 region is CASSLLSPRGPISSGANVLTF. The CDR3 DNA reads TGTGCCAGCAGTTTACTTTCCCCCAGGGGCCCTATAAGCTCTGGGGCCAACGTCCTGACTTTC.

V and J are TRBV20-1 and TRBJ1-5, with 8 bases that match TRBD1. J lost 8 bases, V lost 6 bases, and 12 bases had no gene match. CDR3 length: 14 residues. Germline lookup yields CDR1 DFQATT and CDR2 SNEGSKA (reference sequence). The CDR3 DNA reads as TGCAGTGCCAGACAGGGGAGTGGTCCGGAGCCCCAGCATTTT. Protein sequence: CSARQGSGPEPQHF.

This clonotype was picked up one time. This sequence joins TRBV10-1 and TRBJ2-3, with TRBD2 matching 13 bases. The ends lost 3 bases at V and 3 bases at J; junction bases unmatched: 6. Germline CDR1 WNHNN, CDR2 SYGVQD (reference sequence). The CDR3 runs to 17 residues. CDR3 nucleotides: TGCGCCAGCAGTGACTTCGGGACTAGCGGGGAAACAGATACGCAGTATTTT. Protein product: CASSDFGTSGETDTQYF.

The V call is TRBV3-1, the J call TRBJ2-7; D is ambiguous. V lost 0 bases and J lost 1, with 7 bases in between. CDR3 size: 14 residues. Germline values: CDR1 LGHDT, CDR2 YNNKEL (reference sequence). The CDR3 coding sequence is TGTGCCAGCAGCCAAGATCTAGTGTCCTACGAGCAGTACTTC. It translates to CASSQDLVSYEQYF.

This clonotype was found a few times. The chain recombines TRBV30 with TRBJ2-1; the D gene is possibly TRBD1 (6 bases). Germline CDR1 GTSNPN, CDR2 SVGIG (reference sequence). There are 16 residues in the CDR3. V shed 0 bases and J shed 8 bases, with 20 bases lying between them. The CDR3 is CAWSVPGAARPDEQFF. In DNA, the CDR3 is TGTGCCTGGAGTGTACCAGGGGCAGCCCGACCAGATGAGCAGTTCTTC.

This clonotype was detected many times. This chain joins TRBV10-3 and TRBJ1-5; perhaps TRBD1 as D (6 bases). Trimming took 1 base from V and 7 from J, leaving 11 bases between them. The CDR3 is 14 residues long. Germline V CDR1 and CDR2: ENHRY, SYGVKD. The CDR3 is CAISEFNRDQPQHF. CDR3 bases: TGTGCCATCAGTGAGTTTAACAGGGACCAGCCCCAGCATTTT.

This clonotype appeared once. This may arise from a read error, as a much more abundant clone is one base away. The rearrangement joins TRBV20-1 to TRBJ1-1, with D hard to call. This CDR3 comprises 13 residues. In germline, CDR1 is DFQATT, CDR2 SNEGSKA (reference sequence). CDR3 in amino acids: CSASKLMNPEAFF. The CDR3 coding sequence is TGCAGTGCTAGTAAGCTCATGAACCCTGAAGCTTTCTTT.

This clonotype has a handful of counts. This chain uses TRBV3-1 with TRBJ2-5; 10 bases match TRBD2. CDR3 length: 16 amino acids. V trimming: 4 bases; J trimming: 7 bases; junction bases outside the gene matches: 12. Germline V lookup: CDR1 LGHDT, CDR2 YNNKEL (reference sequence). The CDR3 loop reads CASSPRGSGGRGTQYF. The CDR3 DNA sequence: TGTGCCAGCAGCCCCCGTGGTAGCGGGGGGCGGGGGACCCAGTACTTC.

The chain employs TRBV5-1 and TRBJ2-1; unclear D gene. The germline CDR1 and CDR2 sequences are SGHRS and YFSETQ. CDR3 length equals 17 residues. V was pared by 1 base and J by 5 bases, with 19 bases between. This CDR3 reads CASSLSSSRFSDNEQFF. CDR3 in DNA: TGCGCCAGCAGCTTGTCCTCCTCTAGATTTAGTGACAATGAGCAGTTCTTC.

This clonotype was counted a few times. A read error may account for a junction end that differs from germline. The chain links TRBV10-3 to TRBJ1-2; D is ambiguous. This CDR3 region has 13 residues. Germline V gene data show CDR1 as ENHRY and CDR2 as SYGVKD. The chain's CDR3 is CASSERGNYGYTF. In nucleotides, the CDR3 is TGTGCCAGCAGTGAAAGAGGGAACTATGGCTACACCTTC.